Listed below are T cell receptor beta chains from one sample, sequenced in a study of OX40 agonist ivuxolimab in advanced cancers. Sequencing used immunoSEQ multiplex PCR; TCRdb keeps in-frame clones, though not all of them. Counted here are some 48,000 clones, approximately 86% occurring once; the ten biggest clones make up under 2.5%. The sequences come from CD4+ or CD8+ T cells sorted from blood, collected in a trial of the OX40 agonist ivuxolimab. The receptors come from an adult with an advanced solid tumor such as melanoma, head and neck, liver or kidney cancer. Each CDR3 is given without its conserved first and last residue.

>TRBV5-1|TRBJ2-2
ASSPYGGSNTGELF
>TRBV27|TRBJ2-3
ASSLRLGPDTQY
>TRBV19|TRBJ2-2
ASSKFTLNTGELF
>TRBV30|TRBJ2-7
GVTPTQGRGGSGYEQY
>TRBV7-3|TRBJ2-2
ASRPGLANTGELF
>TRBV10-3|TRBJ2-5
AISDRNRGQETQY
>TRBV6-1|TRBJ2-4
ASSETPTGLAGGSKNIQY
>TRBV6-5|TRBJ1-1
ASSYSTQLMNTEAF
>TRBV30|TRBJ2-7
AWFDSAVSYEQY
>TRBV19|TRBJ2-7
ASSIGQDNSYEQY
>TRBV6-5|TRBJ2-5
ASSYPSGVQY
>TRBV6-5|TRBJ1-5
ASSLDRGDQPQH
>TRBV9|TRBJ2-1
ASSAYRTSGREYNEQF
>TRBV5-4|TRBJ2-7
ASRTGLAGGEQY
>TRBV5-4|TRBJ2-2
ASSLGYTGELF
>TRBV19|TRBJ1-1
ASTGGAMNTEAF
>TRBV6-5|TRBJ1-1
ASSYSSGLTEAF
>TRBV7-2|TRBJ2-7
ASSSAGTTYEQY
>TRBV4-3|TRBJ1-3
ASSFQAVTSGTGNTIY
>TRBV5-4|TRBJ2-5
ASSLAGSTETQY
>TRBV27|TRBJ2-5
ASSSSSFGASFGETQY
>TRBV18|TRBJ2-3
ASSPRTSGSADTQY
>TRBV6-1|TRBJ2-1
ASSDSGTIYNEQF
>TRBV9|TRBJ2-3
ASSPTGVLTDTQY
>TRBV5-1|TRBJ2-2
ASSLQGGSRTGELF
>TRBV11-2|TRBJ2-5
ASSWGLAGEETQY
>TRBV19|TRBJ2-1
ASSPLPNDNEQF
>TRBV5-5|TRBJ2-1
ASSSDGPTYNEQF
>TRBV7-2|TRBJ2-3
ASSVTTSTDTQY
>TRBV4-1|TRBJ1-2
ASGGEGGRSYGYT
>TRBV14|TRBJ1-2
ASSLDRAVEVYGYT
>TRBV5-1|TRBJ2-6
ASSANLRGGGANVLT
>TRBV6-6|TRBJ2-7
ASSYWGSEQY
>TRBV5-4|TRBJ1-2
ASSSDRGFYGYT
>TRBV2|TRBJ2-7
ASSIKTGSH
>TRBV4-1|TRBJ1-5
ASSTRQGGDQPQH
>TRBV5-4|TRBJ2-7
ASSLAGSGGYEQY
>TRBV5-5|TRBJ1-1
ASSLGTGHSNTEAF
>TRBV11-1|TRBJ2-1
ASSPISNEQF
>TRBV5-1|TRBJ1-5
ASSTGQGDQPQH
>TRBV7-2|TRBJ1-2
ASSFGQTDGYT
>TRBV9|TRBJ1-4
ASSARSGTGDEKLF
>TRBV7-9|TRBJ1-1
ASSQTNRGQGTF
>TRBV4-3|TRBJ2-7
ASSQTTAGRYEQY
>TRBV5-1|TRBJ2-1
ASSPGDSYNEQF
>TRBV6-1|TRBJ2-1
ASSTGTSYNEQF
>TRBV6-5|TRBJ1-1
ASRGVGRTEAF
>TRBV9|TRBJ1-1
ASSVPVQGGGMGNTEAF
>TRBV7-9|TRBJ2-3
ASSLDYRAADTQY
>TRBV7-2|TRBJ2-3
ASSEELGRAGTQY
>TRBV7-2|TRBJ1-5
ASSTHLTPNQPQH